A selection of T cell receptor beta chains follows, all from one sample in a study of graft-versus-host responses after intestinal transplantation. The assay was immunoSEQ multiplex PCR, and TCRdb's table has in-frame clones only and misses some. The data contain tens of thousands of clones, around 86% of them singletons. Material: ileum tissue, obtained less than 400 days after transplant. The receptors stem from a human patient who received an intestinal transplant, so some T cells may come from the graft donor. The CDR3 runs from the conserved cysteine through the conserved F or W. The D gene is left open where the match is weak. Some rows have no size entry. The others give once, few or many, or a class for an expanded clone.

J,size,V,D,length,DNA,CDR3
TRBJ2-3,-,TRBV9,TRBD2,17,TGTGCCAGCAGCGTAGGACTAGCTGAATCGTACACAGATACGCAGTATTTT,CASSVGLAESYTDTQYF
TRBJ1-1,few,TRBV6-5,-,15,TGTGCCAGCAGTTACGATTCGGGGCTGAAGACTGAAGCTTTCTTT,CASSYDSGLKTEAFF
TRBJ2-7,once,TRBV19,TRBD1,13,TGTGCCAGTAGTTGGACAGGGGAAGGGGAGCAGTACTTC,CASSWTGEGEQYF
TRBJ2-3,-,TRBV11-1,TRBD2,16,TGTGCCAGCAGCCCGGAAGCGGGGGCGCGCACAGATACGCAGTATTTT,CASSPEAGARTDTQYF
TRBJ2-3,-,TRBV2,TRBD2,15,TGTGCCAGCAGTCGACTAACGGGGGGGCAAGATACGCAGTATTTT,CASSRLTGGQDTQYF
TRBJ1-2,-,TRBV18,-,15,TGTGCCAGCTCACCACGAGGCAGTGACCCGTATGGCTACACCTTC,CASSPRGSDPYGYTF
TRBJ1-2,-,TRBV5-4,TRBD1,17,TGTGCCAGCAGCTTGGTGGGGACAGGATCAGCTAACTATGGCTACACCTTC,CASSLVGTGSANYGYTF
TRBJ2-7,-,TRBV7-2,-,15,TGTGCCAGCAGCCAAGTGGGGCTTTTCTCCTACGAGCAGTACTTC,CASSQVGLFSYEQYF
TRBJ2-5,-,TRBV2,-,16,TGTGCCAGCAGTGGGTTTCCGGGACACGAAGGGGAGACCCAGTACTTC,CASSGFPGHEGETQYF
TRBJ2-3,-,TRBV15,TRBD2,18,TGTGCCACCAGCTTGAAACGGACTAGCGGGGCTAGCACAGATACGCAGTATTTT,CATSLKRTSGASTDTQYF
TRBJ2-3,-,TRBV4-1,-,15,TGCGCCAGCAGCCACGGAGCGGGCCCCACAGATACGCAGTATTTT,CASSHGAGPTDTQYF
TRBJ2-3,-,TRBV13,-,17,TGTGCCAGCAGCTTGTTTGGGGCGTCGCCTAGCACAGATACGCAGTATTTT,CASSLFGASPSTDTQYF
TRBJ2-5,-,TRBV4-1,-,15,TGCGCCAGCAGCCATGAGCCCTCCAGCGGAGAGACCCAGTACTTC,CASSHEPSSGETQYF
TRBJ1-2,-,TRBV7-9,-,14,TGTGCCAGCAGCTTATCGAGTAGTACCCATGGCTACACCTTC,CASSLSSSTHGYTF
TRBJ2-5,-,TRBV4-1,TRBD2,16,TGCGCCAGCAGCCAAGACGGACTAGCGGGAGCCGGGGAGCAGTACTTC,CASSQDGLAGAGEQYF
TRBJ1-6,-,TRBV6-5,-,16,TGTGCCAGCAGTTACCGTCCCGGGGATGGAGTCAGTAACCTCCACTTT,CASSYRPGDGVSNLHF
TRBJ1-4,-,TRBV9,-,14,TGTGCCAGCAGCGTGGGGCAGGCTAATGAAAAACTGTTTTTT,CASSVGQANEKLFF
TRBJ2-1,-,TRBV5-1,-,16,TGCGCCAGCAGCACGAGCAGGACTGGTGGAAACAATGAGCAGTTCTTC,CASSTSRTGGNNEQFF
TRBJ2-6,-,TRBV1,-,18,TGCACCAGCAGGGTCAAACGTTTGTGCAAAAGTCGGGCCAACGTCCTGACTTTC,CTSRVKRLCKSRANVLTF
TRBJ1-4,few,TRBV6-6,TRBD1,14,TGTGCCAGCAGTACGGGGACAGGGTTCGAAAAACTGTTTTTT,CASSTGTGFEKLFF
TRBJ1-5,-,TRBV5-6,TRBD1,14,TGTGCCAGCAGCTTAGGGGGCCAGAATCAGCCCCAGCATTTT,CASSLGGQNQPQHF
TRBJ2-3,-,TRBV9,TRBD1,15,TGTGCCAGCAGCGTAGGGGTAGGGGGCGCAGATACGCAGTATTTT,CASSVGVGGADTQYF
TRBJ2-7,once,TRBV10-1,TRBD1,14,TGCGCCAGCAGTCCCGGGACAGGGGAATACGAGCAGTACTTC,CASSPGTGEYEQYF
TRBJ2-5,few,TRBV2,TRBD2,12,TGTGCCAGCAGGGGACTAGTAGAGACCCAGTACTTC,CASRGLVETQYF
TRBJ1-1,-,TRBV5-1,-,15,TGCGCCAGCAGCTTGCCAGGGCCTGGAAACACTGAAGCTTTCTTT,CASSLPGPGNTEAFF
TRBJ1-5,-,TRBV7-2,-,15,TGTGCCAGCAGCTCCTCGAGTGAATCAGGGCCCCCCCAGCATTTT,CASSSSSESGPPQHF
TRBJ2-7,-,TRBV5-6,TRBD1,14,TGTGCCAGCAGCTCTACAGGGGACCGGTACGAGCAGTACTTC,CASSSTGDRYEQYF
TRBJ2-7,-,TRBV11-2,TRBD2,14,TGTGCCAGCAGCTACTTAGCGGGAGTAGTCGAGCAGTACTTC,CASSYLAGVVEQYF
TRBJ2-4,few,TRBV19,TRBD1,16,TGTGCCAGTAGGGGACAGGGGGTACGGGCGAAAAACATTCAGTACTTC,CASRGQGVRAKNIQYF
TRBJ1-2,-,TRBV6-6,-,15,TGTGCCAGCAGTTACTCGAGGGGAGCTAACTATGGCTACACCTTC,CASSYSRGANYGYTF
TRBJ1-1,-,TRBV6-5,-,13,TGTGCCAGCAGTTACTCCTGGGGCACTGAAGCTTTCTTT,CASSYSWGTEAFF
TRBJ2-5,-,TRBV18,-,12,TGTGCCAGCTCACCAATCGAGGAGACCCAGTACTTC,CASSPIEETQYF
TRBJ2-3,-,TRBV5-1,-,14,TGCGCCAGCAGCCGTCCCCGCCTCACAGATACGCAGTATTTT,CASSRPRLTDTQYF
TRBJ2-1,-,TRBV27,-,11,TGTGCCAGCAGTTTTGGAATCGAGCAGTTCTTC,CASSFGIEQFF
TRBJ1-6,-,TRBV14,TRBD1,13,TGTGCCAGCCCAGGGACAGCTAATTCACCCCTCCACTTT,CASPGTANSPLHF
TRBJ2-3,-,TRBV9,TRBD2,16,TGTGCCAGCAGCGGAGGACTAGCGGGGTACACAGATACGCAGTATTTT,CASSGGLAGYTDTQYF
TRBJ2-7,-,TRBV5-1,-,17,TGCGCCAGCACCCTCCTCTCGGACAGATCGAGCTCCTACGAGCAGTACTTC,CASTLLSDRSSSYEQYF
TRBJ2-2,-,TRBV7-7,-,17,TGTGCCAGCAGCTTAGCGCAAAGGGTGGGGAACACCGGGGAGCTGTTTTTT,CASSLAQRVGNTGELFF
TRBJ2-3,-,TRBV14,-,14,TGTGCCAGCAGCCCACTTAGCGGTACAGATACGCAGTATTTT,CASSPLSGTDTQYF
TRBJ1-5,-,TRBV4-2,-,15,TGTGCCAGCAGCCAAGAGGTCTATAGCAATCAGCCCCAGCATTTT,CASSQEVYSNQPQHF
TRBJ1-2,-,TRBV27,-,15,TGTGCCAGCAGTTTTGGGGGGTCTAACCCCTATGGCTACACCTTC,CASSFGGSNPYGYTF
TRBJ1-5,once,TRBV4-1,TRBD1,15,TGCGCCAGCAGCCGGACAGGGGGCCACAATCAGCCCCAGCATTTT,CASSRTGGHNQPQHF
TRBJ1-1,-,TRBV5-1,-,12,TGCGCCAGCAGCTTGGGCAAGGCTGAAGCTTTCTTT,CASSLGKAEAFF
TRBJ1-6,-,TRBV5-1,-,14,TGCGCCAGCAGCTTGGGCCTTCCTAATTCACCCCTCCACTTT,CASSLGLPNSPLHF
TRBJ1-2,few,TRBV2,TRBD1,15,TGTGCCAGCAGACAAAGAACCGGGACAGGGGGTGGCTACACCTTC,CASRQRTGTGGGYTF
TRBJ2-1,-,TRBV5-1,-,18,TGCGCCAGCAGCGCAGGTCCCCCGGGGGTTCCCTTGGGTGATGAGCAGTTCTTC,CASSAGPPGVPLGDEQFF
TRBJ1-2,-,TRBV6-5,-,14,TGTGCCAGCAGAGTAACACAAGCTAACTATGGCTACACCTTC,CASRVTQANYGYTF
TRBJ2-1,-,TRBV2,-,12,TGTGCCAGCAGTGGAGGGGACAATGAGCAGTTCTTC,CASSGGDNEQFF
TRBJ2-4,-,TRBV6-5,TRBD2,16,TGTGCCAGCAGTTATAATTCCGGGGGGGGCAAAAACATTCAGTACTTC,CASSYNSGGGKNIQYF
TRBJ1-6,-,TRBV28,-,14,TGTGCCAGCAGTTGGGCAGGGAGGGGGTCACCCCTCCACTTT,CASSWAGRGSPLHF
TRBJ1-5,-,TRBV21-1,-,15,TGTGCCAGCAGCACTGAGGGGGGAGGGGATCAGCCCCAGCATTTT,CASSTEGGGDQPQHF
TRBJ2-2,few,TRBV5-1,-,15,TGCGCCAGCAGCTTGGGGGGGACACAAACCGGGGAGCTGTTTTTT,CASSLGGTQTGELFF
TRBJ1-2,-,TRBV7-9,-,13,TGTGCCAGCAGCTCGGGACAAAACTATGGCTACACCTTC,CASSSGQNYGYTF
TRBJ1-2,-,TRBV6-6,-,13,TGTGCCAGCAGTTACGGAGGGGCCTATGGCTACACCTTC,CASSYGGAYGYTF
TRBJ2-2,-,TRBV11-1,-,10,TGTGCCAGCGGTGGCCGGGAGCTGTTTTTT,CASGGRELFF
TRBJ2-1,-,TRBV13,-,13,TGTGCCAGCAAATCGTGGGGTTCACATGAGCAGTTCTTC,CASKSWGSHEQFF
TRBJ2-2,-,TRBV27,-,12,TGTGCCAGCAGTAGGGCTACCGGGGAGCTGTTTTTT,CASSRATGELFF
TRBJ2-5,-,TRBV6-5,TRBD1,15,TGTGCCAGCAGTTACTCGGGGACAGATCAAGAGACCCAGTACTTC,CASSYSGTDQETQYF
TRBJ2-7,-,TRBV6-5,TRBD1,14,TGTGCCAGCAGTTCCGGGACAGGGGGATACGAGCAGTACTTC,CASSSGTGGYEQYF